This TCR beta chain was recorded in a study of blood T cells in healthy people across ages. Together with a sample-barcoded 5' primer, a J-beta primer mix was included in a second PCR lasting about 6 to 11 cycles. TCRdb reprocessed the 5' RACE reads via MiXCR and lists one record per CDR3 protein. The sample includes 650,000 to 1,000,000 distinct CDR3 sequences, 35% to 40% of them seen just once. Note on this clonotype: An end of the junction differs from the germline gene, which may be a read error.

The germline gives CDR1 SGHRS, CDR2 YFSETQ. The CDR3 has 20 residues. The sample comprised blood. The clonotype originates from a man between 18 and 29 years old in good health. The V gene is TRBV5-1, the J gene TRBJ1-6; TRBD1 might be the D (5 bases). The CDR3 spells CASSTWGDQTESSYNSPPHF. CDR3 bases: TGCGCCAGCAGCACCTGGGGGGACCAGACGGAAAGCTCCTATAATTCACCCCCCCACTTT.